Listed below are T cell receptor beta chains from one sample, sequenced in a study of blood T cell repertoires in COVID-19. Method: immunoSEQ multiplex PCR; TCRdb's copy keeps in-frame clones and lacks some. Of about 250,000 clones in the sample, about four fifths are singletons; the top ten hold about 1.6%. Material for sequencing was peripheral blood. The receptors stem from a woman aged 40 to 50 who had recovered from COVID-19. Each CDR3 is given with its conserved first and last residue. D genes are given only for firm matches. Some rows have no size entry. The others give once, few or many, or a class for an expanded clone.

D	V	J	size	DNA	CDR3
TRBD1	TRBV5-1	TRBJ2-7	NA	TGCGCCAGCAGCCTGGACAGGGCTCGCGAGCAGTACTTC	CASSLDRAREQYF
NA	TRBV4-2	TRBJ1-1	NA	TGTGCCAGCAGCCAAGACGAGTCAGGGTGGAACACTGAAGCTTTCTTT	CASSQDESGWNTEAFF
TRBD1	TRBV3-1/TRBV3-2	TRBJ2-7	NA	TGTGCCAGCAGCCCCCTTAGGGGAACAGGGGGCGCAGGGGGCGAGTCCGAGCAGTACTTC	CASSPLRGTGGAGGESEQYF
NA	TRBV5-1	TRBJ2-6	few	TGCGCCAGCAGCTTACCAGGAAACTCTGGGGCCAACGTCCTGACTTTC	CASSLPGNSGANVLTF
NA	TRBV15	TRBJ1-6	NA	TGTGCCACCAGCAGAGAGGCCCGGGGTCCCTCACCCCTCCACTTT	CATSREARGPSPLHF
NA	TRBV14	TRBJ2-6	NA	TGTGCCAGCAGCCAAGATCGGTGGCAGGCTGGGGCCAACGTCCTGACTTTC	CASSQDRWQAGANVLTF
TRBD2	TRBV19	TRBJ2-5	NA	TGTGCCAGTAGTATCCCTGCCGGGGGGGCACAAGAGACCCAGTACTTC	CASSIPAGGAQETQYF
NA	TRBV18	TRBJ2-7	NA	TGTGCCAGCTCACCGGGGACATACTACGAGCAGTACTTC	CASSPGTYYEQYF
NA	TRBV5-6	TRBJ1-2	NA	TGTGCCAGCAGCTTGTTTTCGGGGATTCACACCTTC	CASSLFSGIHTF
NA	TRBV5-4	TRBJ2-7	many	TGTGCCAGCAGCCCCCGCCCGACGGGGGAGCAGTACTTC	CASSPRPTGEQYF
TRBD2	TRBV7-3	TRBJ2-1	once	TGTGCCAGCAGCTTAGGCGCCGGGACTAGCGTCAATGAGCAGTTCTTC	CASSLGAGTSVNEQFF
NA	TRBV6-5	TRBJ1-6	NA	TGTGCCAGCAGTCAGGGGCTGGTTTCACCCCTCCACTTT	CASSQGLVSPLHF
NA	TRBV5-1	TRBJ1-6	few	TGCGCCAGCAGCTTGGGGCAGGTAGATTCACCCCTCCACTTT	CASSLGQVDSPLHF
NA	TRBV2	TRBJ2-7	NA	TGTGCCAGCAGGATAGGGGACATATCCTACGAGCAGTACTTC	CASRIGDISYEQYF
NA	TRBV7-9	TRBJ1-2	many	TGTGCCAGCAGCTTATCGGCTGACAGTGGCTACACCTTC	CASSLSADSGYTF
NA	TRBV7-3	TRBJ1-6	once	TGTGCCAGCAGCGGGGCCTCTGGTTCACCCCTCCACTTT	CASSGASGSPLHF
TRBD1	TRBV5-6	TRBJ2-7	NA	TGTGCCAGCAGTCCAATGGACAGGGGGCTCCACGAGCAGTACTTC	CASSPMDRGLHEQYF
NA	TRBV7-7	TRBJ2-3	NA	TGTGCCAGCAGCCCCAGCGGCACAGATACGCAGTATTTT	CASSPSGTDTQYF
TRBD2	TRBV5-1	TRBJ2-7	few	TGCGCCAGCAGTTTCCAGGGAGGGACCTACGAGCAGTACTTC	CASSFQGGTYEQYF
TRBD2	TRBV18	TRBJ2-3	NA	TGTGCCAGCTCACCACCGAGGCCTAGCGGGGGGGAAGATACGCAGTATTTT	CASSPPRPSGGEDTQYF